This note documents a single TCR beta chain sequence. Data came from immunoSEQ multiplex PCR; TCRdb stores just in-frame clones and leaves some out. The table includes more than 150,000 clones, 70% to 90% detected once. In germline, CDR1 is SGHRS, CDR2 YFSETQ. The CDR3 is 14 amino acids. V gave up 2 bases and J gave up 4 bases, with 10 bases separating them. The sample belongs to a study of cytomegalovirus exposure and HLA in healthy donors. Looking at the study overall: A later analysis reported the 100 to 150 validation repertoires used the same platform as the 666 first-cohort repertoires.

The chain recombines TRBV5-1 with TRBJ1-5; D unresolved. This TCR was recovered from a young man in good health and CMV-seronegative. The material sequenced was PBMCs. The chain's CDR3 is CASSFTGLNQPQHF. The CDR3 DNA sequence: TGCGCCAGCAGCTTTACCGGACTTAATCAGCCCCAGCATTTT.